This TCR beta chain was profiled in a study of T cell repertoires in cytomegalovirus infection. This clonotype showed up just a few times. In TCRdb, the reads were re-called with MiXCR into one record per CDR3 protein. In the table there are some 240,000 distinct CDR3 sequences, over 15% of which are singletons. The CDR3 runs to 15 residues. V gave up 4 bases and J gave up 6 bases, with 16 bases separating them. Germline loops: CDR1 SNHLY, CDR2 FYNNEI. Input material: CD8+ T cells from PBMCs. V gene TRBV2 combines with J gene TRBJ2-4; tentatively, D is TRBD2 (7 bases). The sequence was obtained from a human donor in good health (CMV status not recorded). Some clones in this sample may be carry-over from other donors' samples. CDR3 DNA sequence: TGTGCCAGCAGTGGTGAGGGGGGGCGAAGAAACATTCAGTACTTC. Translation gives CASSGEGGRRNIQYF.